This entry describes one T cell receptor beta chain. This record belongs to a study of brain metastases from non-small cell lung cancer. Assay: immunoSEQ multiplex PCR; the TCRdb copy retains only in-frame clones and omits some. The data contain about a thousand clones, around nine tenths of them seen just once; the ten biggest clones take up approximately 7.5%. CDR1 is MNHNY, CDR2 SVGAGI, per germline (reference sequence). The CDR3 runs 19 residues. The ends were cut back, 5 bases at V and 0 bases at J, with 23 bases in the middle. This clonotype was sampled from a donor aged 40 or older with non-small cell lung cancer. Sequencing was carried out using tumor-adjacent normal tissue. V usage is TRBV6-6 and J usage is TRBJ2-4; D gene uncertain. CDR3 DNA: TGTGCCAGCAGTCTACTCCCGGTAGCCTTTTTTGTAGCCAAAAACATTCAGTACTTC. Encoded protein: CASSLLPVAFFVAKNIQYF.